The 20 T cell receptor beta chains below all came from one sample that was sequenced in a study of shared clonotypes between healthy human individuals. TCRdb's copy holds only in-frame clones and misses some; the assay was immunoSEQ multiplex PCR. The data contain 550,000 to 850,000 clones, roughly 72% of them singletons. Sequenced material: memory CD4+ T cells sorted from blood. The subset here: CD45RA-negative fraction. The receptors originated from a woman under 40 in good health.

The genes are TRBV9 and TRBJ1-3, with a tentative D call TRBD1 (6 bases). Germline CDR1 and CDR2: SGDLS and YYNGEE. This CDR3 contains 14 residues. V lost 2 bases and J lost 0, with 6 bases in between. The CDR3 sequence: CASSVDSSGNTIYF. In DNA form, the CDR3 reads TGTGCCAGCAGCGTGGACAGCTCTGGAAACACCATATATTTT.

This clone has just a few counts. The chain recombines TRBV19 with TRBJ2-7; D possibly matches TRBD1 or TRBD2 (6 bases each). Germline CDR1 reads LNHDA; CDR2 reads SQIVND (reference sequence). This CDR3 spans 14 amino acids. V was trimmed by 3 bases and J by 5 bases, leaving 14 bases between them. The chain's CDR3 is CASSILGGIHEQYF. The CDR3 DNA reads as TGTGCCAGTAGTATCCTGGGGGGCATCCACGAGCAGTACTTC.

This clone appeared a few times. The rearrangement joins TRBV18 to TRBJ1-1; maybe TRBD1 (5 bases). The germline V gene has CDR1 KGHSH and CDR2 LQKENI. Trimming removed 5 bases from V and 3 bases from J, with 10 bases in between. The CDR3 is 13 residues long. DNA of the CDR3: TGTGCCAGCTCAAAACAGGATGACACTGAAGCTTTCTTT. Its translation is CASSKQDDTEAFF.

The rearrangement joins TRBV28 to TRBJ2-7, with 10 bases lining up with TRBD1. Unmatched junction bases numbered 8, after V lost 5 bases and J lost 7 bases. The CDR3 runs 14 residues. From germline, CDR1 is MDHEN and CDR2 SYDVKM. The chain's CDR3 is CASSPGTGVEEQYF. CDR3 sequence (DNA): TGTGCCAGCAGTCCCGGGACAGGGGTTGAGGAGCAGTACTTC.

The rearrangement links TRBV5-1 to TRBJ2-2; D unclear. Germline V lookup: CDR1 SGHRS, CDR2 YFSETQ. Trimming cost V 4 bases and J 0 bases, with 10 bases left between them. The CDR3 consists of 15 residues. CDR3 in amino acids: CASSLENTNTGELFF. The CDR3 DNA is TGCGCCAGCAGCCTCGAAAATACGAACACCGGGGAGCTGTTTTTT.

The rearrangement links TRBV19 to TRBJ1-1, with 8 bases matching TRBD1. The trim removed 6 bases at V and 5 bases at J, leaving 5 bases unmatched. Germline V CDR1 and CDR2: LNHDA, SQIVND (reference sequence). This CDR3 is 13 amino acids long. CDR3 residues: CASRGQGRTEAFF. CDR3 bases: TGTGCCAGTAGAGGACAGGGCAGGACTGAAGCTTTCTTT.

CDR3 DNA sequence: TGCAGCGTTGGAGGGGACCACGAGCAGTACTTC. Encoded protein: CSVGGDHEQYF. The V and J genes are TRBV29-1 and TRBJ2-5; D tentatively reads TRBD1 or TRBD2 (5 bases each). Matching the DNA end better, TRBJ2-7 makes the J call doubtful. The germline CDR1 and CDR2 sequences are SQVTM and ANQGSEA. This CDR3 is built from 11 residues.

This clone was observed at least ten times. At the DNA level, this CDR3 is encoded by other sequences in the same sample as well. The chain carries TRBV7-6 and TRBJ2-7, with TRBD2 matching 9 bases. CDR1 is SGHVS and CDR2 is FNYEAQ in the germline V gene. After removal of 3 bases from V and 4 bases from J, the junction contained 1 base not matched to a gene. This CDR3 has 13 amino acids. CDR3 bases: TGTGCCAGCAGCTTGGGACTAGCTTACGAGCAGTACTTC. Translated: CASSLGLAYEQYF.

This chain links TRBV7-9 with TRBJ2-7, with D maybe TRBD1 (6 bases). Trimming stripped 3 bases from V and 0 bases from J, with 18 bases between. Looked up from germline, CDR1 is SEHNR and CDR2 is FQNEAQ (reference sequence). The CDR3 consists of 17 residues. The CDR3 here is CASSLARGWADSYEQYF. The CDR3 DNA reads as TGTGCCAGCAGCTTGGCTAGGGGGTGGGCGGACTCCTACGAGCAGTACTTC. Full variable domain (outside the CDR3, taken from reference TRBV7-9 and TRBJ2-7): DTGVSQNPRHKITKRGQNVTFRCDPISEHNRLYWYRQTLGQGPEFLTYFQNEAQLEKSRLLSDRFSAERPKGSFSTLEIQRTEQGDSAMYLCASSLARGWADSYEQYFGPGTRLTVT.

The J gene is TRBJ2-1, the V gene TRBV4-1, with D perhaps TRBD2 (6 bases). Deletions cut 1 base from V and 4 bases from J, with 8 bases between. CDR3 length equals 14 residues. Germline CDR1 is MGHRA and CDR2 is YSYEKL. The CDR3 is CASSQGLVYNEQFF. The CDR3 region has the DNA TGCGCCAGCAGCCAAGGACTAGTTTACAATGAGCAGTTCTTC.

The chain employs TRBV28 and TRBJ2-3, with 8 bases that match TRBD2. V shed 6 bases, J shed 5 bases, and the junction held 4 bases outside the gene matches. The CDR3 consists of 13 residues. CDR1 and CDR2 (germline): MDHEN, SYDVKM. Written as DNA, the CDR3 is TGTGCCAGCAGCCGTAGCGGGATAGATACGCAGTATTTT. This encodes CASSRSGIDTQYF.

The chain combines TRBV11-2 with TRBJ2-7; TRBD1 agrees at 9 bases. The ends lost 7 bases at V and 5 bases at J; junction bases unmatched: 9. From germline, CDR1 is SGHAT and CDR2 FQNNGV. The CDR3 is 14 residues long. The CDR3 reads CASTTGTGNDEQYF. CDR3 in DNA: TGTGCCAGCACCACCGGGACAGGGAACGACGAGCAGTACTTC.

The chain links TRBV18 to TRBJ1-3; TRBD1 is a possible D gene (5 bases). This CDR3 has 15 amino acids. V was clipped by 1 base and J by 0 bases, with 7 bases between them. Looked up from germline, CDR1 is KGHSH and CDR2 is LQKENI. Here the CDR3 reads CASSPQGTSGNTIYF. The DNA of the CDR3 is TGTGCCAGCTCACCACAGGGGACCTCTGGAAACACCATATATTTT.

This clone showed up just once. The gene calls are TRBV7-6 and TRBJ2-1, with 13 bases aligning to TRBD2. Germline V lookup: CDR1 SGHVS, CDR2 FNYEAQ. The junction had 1 base not matched to a gene; V was cut back by 2 bases and J by 6 bases. The CDR3 runs to 15 residues. The CDR3 sequence is CASSLRTSGSNEQFF. As DNA, the CDR3 is TGTGCCAGCAGCTTAAGGACTAGCGGGAGCAATGAGCAGTTCTTC.

This clone was observed a handful of times. The rearrangement uses TRBV6-4 and TRBJ2-2; 10 bases are a match to TRBD1. Looked up from germline, CDR1 is MRHNA and CDR2 is SNTAGT. The CDR3 is made up of 19 amino acids. Trimming cost V 2 bases and J 6 bases; bases outside gene matches: 15. The CDR3 coding sequence is TGTGCCAGCAGTGACCTTTTGTCAGGGGACAGGGGCGGCGCCGGGGAGCTGTTTTTT. Its translation: CASSDLLSGDRGGAGELFF.

The chain joins TRBV28 to TRBJ1-2; tentative D call: TRBD1 (5 bases). The CDR3 sequence is 13 residues long. The V end was cut by 7 bases, the J end by 8 bases, with 17 bases between. Germline V gene data show CDR1 as MDHEN and CDR2 as SYDVKM. The CDR3 nucleotides read TGTGCCAGCACCCCAGGGCGATTGAGCGGCTACACCTTC. Amino acids: CASTPGRLSGYTF.

This clone came up once. The V gene is TRBV23-1, the J gene TRBJ2-1; D unresolved. TRBV23-1 is reported as an ORF; its role is uncertain. This CDR3 region has 13 residues. The V and J ends lost 6 bases and 5 bases respectively, with 11 bases between them. DNA of the CDR3: TGCGCCAGCAGACAACCCCGGGACAATGAGCAGTTCTTC. It codes for CASRQPRDNEQFF.

The chain links TRBV29-1 to TRBJ2-5; TRBD1 agrees at 11 bases. The CDR3 spans 13 residues. The V and J ends lost 6 bases and 5 bases, in that order; junction bases with no gene match: 5. The germline CDR1 and CDR2 sequences are SQVTM and ANQGSEA. CDR3 nucleotide sequence: TGCAGCGTCGGACAGGGGGCATGGGAGACCCAGTACTTC. Protein product: CSVGQGAWETQYF.

The gene calls are TRBV5-6 and TRBJ2-2, with D possibly being TRBD1 (6 bases). The CDR3 covers 17 residues. Germline CDR1 and CDR2: SGHDT and YYEEEE. The V end lost 2 bases, the J end lost 3 bases, and 17 bases lay between the germline ends. DNA of the CDR3: TGTGCCAGCAGCTTCGTATCGGACAGCGCAGACACCGGGGAGCTGTTTTTT. It translates to CASSFVSDSADTGELFF.

The chain carries TRBV27 and TRBJ2-3; 9 bases line up with TRBD2. After removal of 9 bases from V and 1 base from J, the junction contained 8 bases not matched to a gene. Germline V gives CDR1 MNHEY, CDR2 SMNVEV (reference sequence). This CDR3 has 15 residues. The CDR3 region is CARGWQRGGTDTQYF. CDR3 nucleotides: TGTGCCAGGGGGTGGCAGCGGGGGGGCACAGATACGCAGTATTTT.